This T cell receptor beta chain was profiled in a study of shared clonotypes between healthy human individuals (dated by TCRdb to about 2020). Regarding the complete study: Three men and a couple of women, aged 18 to 49 years, made up the cohort. Per donor, three plates each were used for CD4 naive and CD4 memory, two for CD8 naive, and one for CD8 memory. To estimate repertoire size and how much clonotypes are shared between individuals, the study performed deep sequencing of blood TCR repertoires from a handful of healthy adults. Per donor, leukapheresis produced somewhere between about 0.8 and 9 billion PBMCs. Different laboratories and diverse techniques were used to prepare libraries and sequence TCR repertoires, to increase sequencing depth and limit assay-specific biases. Summary of the overall study and its limitations: Pairwise subsampling led to the expectation that sequencing depth would affect the degree of clonotype sharing among donors. Rarefaction of sorted-subset datasets indicated incomplete sequencing despite the large sequencing depth. Because the study included a small number of donors, the genetic and exposure-history diversity represented was limited. Compared with non-shared clonotypes, the clonotypes found in all four sorted-subset donors had higher generation probabilities. Naive subsets generally had larger estimated clonotype richness than memory subsets. When a few donors were compared, the shared fraction of clonotypes was about 5% for naive CD4, 3% to 4% for naive CD8, more than 2% for memory CD4, and 0.4% for memory CD8. Only blood was sampled, and tissue TCR repertoires likely differ from those in blood.

This clone was seen a single time. Its antigen is unknown. The sample holds no much larger clone one base away, and base qualities are not on file. Using the deep immunoSEQ assay, multiplex PCR amplified TCR CDR3 regions from genomic DNA. Genomic DNA extracted from each cell subset was distributed evenly over all wells of several immunoSEQ 96-well plates, and each plate served as one replicate. For sorted subsets, 200 to 250 ng of genomic DNA, equivalent to tens of thousands of T cell genomes, went into each replicate PCR. The purified libraries were quantified using a Qubit 3.0 fluorometer, sized with a Bioanalyzer 2100, and then quantified again using the KAPA Library Quantification kit. Every immunoSEQ 96-well plate was sequenced on a separate single-read 150-cycle Illumina NextSeq 550 flow cell. In the original analysis: Because only junctional sequences without quality scores were contained in the immunoSEQ output, filtering matching that applied to full-length reads could not be performed. To assign V/J genes and CDR3, sequences were annotated against IMGT germline references using PyIR, a Python wrapper for IgBLAST v1.9. Any read was removed if the V/J assignment was weak (E-value above 1e-6), the CDR3 was missing, or the read contained stop codons, out-of-frame junctions, or ambiguous translated residues. V3J clonotypes were defined as sequences sharing the same inferred V gene, J gene, and CDR3 amino acid sequence. Percentage overlap between repertoires was calculated by dividing the number of shared unique clonotypes by the size of the smaller repertoire. Repertoire richness was assessed with RTK rarefaction, the Chao1 estimator, and Recon v2.1 estimates of unobserved clonotypes. Generation probabilities were computed with OLGA for all TCRbeta clonotypes obtained by the gDNA method from several donors. TCRdb mirrors the immuneACCESS table, restricted to in-frame sequences. Some clones are absent from its copies; in checked studies, under half trace to an unresolved V gene, and the reason for the others is unknown. That table gives V, J and clone size, and the DNA gave D and trimming. Counted in this sample were approximately 2.5 million clones; 80% to 95% of them appeared once. Jointly, the top ten make up 0.36% of the sample.

The donors were healthy, HIV-negative adults with no recently reported acute infections or vaccinations. Every donor was a Caucasian adult residing in Nashville, Tennessee, USA. CD4+ T cells were enriched by magnetic negative selection, after which naive cells were positively selected on CD45RA and the negative fraction was taken as the memory subset. After blood collection by leukapheresis, PBMCs were isolated using Ficoll-Histopaque density gradient centrifugation and then cryopreserved in the vapor phase of liquid nitrogen. Analytical flow cytometry was used to check the purity and quantity of every magnetically sorted T cell population. Genomic DNA was isolated from each sorted fraction and quantified by UV absorbance on a Nanodrop 2000c. V was cut back by 2 bases and J by 4 bases, leaving a gap of 15 bases between them. The CDR3 measures 16 amino acids from cysteine to phenylalanine. The CDR3 DNA has 48 bases and is translated from base 1. CDR1 SGHAT and CDR2 FQNNGV are derived from the germline V gene.

The sequenced sample consisted of naive CD4+ T cells from PBMCs. The sample's cell subset or site, from its label and the paper: CD45RA+ positively selected. The source is a young man in good health. Some clones in this sample may be carry-over from other donors' samples. The chain was built from TRBV11-2 and TRBJ2-1, with TRBD2 tentatively as D gene (7 bases match). The CDR3 region reads CASSLRGGPIYNEQFF. In nucleotide form, the sequence is TGTGCCAGCAGCTTAAGGGGGGGCCCTATATACAATGAGCAGTTCTTC.